This T cell receptor (beta chain) was identified in a study of molecular identifiers for immune sequencing clone quantification. Previously published methods and listed TCR primers were used for the bulk TCR libraries. TCRdb reprocessed the PCR reads with MiXCR, giving one entry per CDR3 protein. The sample records 490,000 or so distinct CDR3 sequences, under 30% being singletons. Trimming cost V 0 bases and J 1 base, with 13 bases left between them. This CDR3 contains 16 residues. Germline V CDR1 and CDR2: LGHNA, YSLEER. Notes on this clonotype: As yet, its antigen is unknown.

Findings of the study overall: The share of molecules held by clones above 20 RNA copies was over 98% in effector cells and under 1% in naive cells. Barcodes shared by identical TCR molecules could lead to underestimated sizes of highly expanded clones.

The sequenced sample was naive CD8+ T cells from blood, with Jurkat cell RNA spiked in. Subset noted: FACS-sorted CD8+CD4-CCR7+CD45RA+ naive T cells. The clonotype originates from a human donor in good health. Some libraries in this study had Jurkat cell RNA spiked in. The gene calls are TRBV4-3 and TRBJ2-7, with a tentative D call TRBD2 (6 bases). The CDR3 bases are TGCGCCAGCAGCCAAGATTTCCGGGGGACTTCCTACGAGCAGTACTTC. This codes for CASSQDFRGTSYEQYF.